The 14 T cell receptor beta chains in this list originate from one sample, sequenced in a study of T cells after yellow fever vaccination (dated by TCRdb to the late 2010s). The library was prepared using 5' RACE. Sequencing instrument: Illumina NovaSeq 6000. The public sequencing data were trimmed at Q25 with fastp and processed into clonotypes with MiXCR by TCRdb, which kept only in-frame beta chains. Entries are consolidated by CDR3 protein sequence, retaining the most common genes and DNA. Recorded for this sample are roughly 400,000 distinct CDR3 sequences; roughly a sixth of them occurred a single time. The biggest ten clones account for 15% to 20% of the sample. In the paper's terms, the treatment or condition label means: live attenuated yellow fever vaccine strain. Sample: PBMCs, taken before the yellow fever booster vaccination. These receptors came from a young man who received the YFV17D yellow fever vaccine.

The sample holds many counts of this clonotype. This chain uses TRBV6-2 or TRBV6-3 with TRBJ1-1; D is unresolved. CDR1 and CDR2 from the germline V gene are MNHEY and SVGEGT. The CDR3 extends over 15 amino acids. Trimming removed 4 bases at V and 1 base at J, with 13 bases between. CDR3: CASSFNGLGNTEAFF. As DNA, the CDR3 is TGTGCCAGCAGTTTCAATGGTTTAGGGAACACTGAAGCTTTCTTT.

The rearrangement uses TRBV6-5 and TRBJ2-7; 9 positions match TRBD1. The CDR3 runs 14 residues. The ends lost 7 bases at V and 4 bases at J; junction bases unmatched: 8. Per germline, CDR1 MNHEY and CDR2 SVGAGI. The DNA for the CDR3 is TGTGCCAGCACCCCAGGGGGACAGGGTTACGAGCAGTACTTC. Translation: CASTPGGQGYEQYF.

The chain links TRBV7-8 to TRBJ1-2; D remains ambiguous. This CDR3 region has 14 residues. Germline values: CDR1 SGHVS, CDR2 FQNEAQ. V lost 5 bases to trimming and J lost 0 bases, with 10 bases between them. CDR3: CASSGGFTNYGYTF. CDR3 bases: TGTGCCAGCAGCGGCGGGTTTACTAACTATGGCTACACCTTC.

A few counts support this clonotype. V usage is TRBV6-5 and J usage is TRBJ2-5; D remains unclear. Germline V gives CDR1 MNHEY, CDR2 SVGAGI. V dropped 6 bases and J dropped 7 bases, with 18 bases sitting between them. CDR3 size: 14 residues. CDR3 amino acids: CASSLLLGERTQYF. In DNA, the CDR3 is TGTGCCAGCAGCCTTCTCCTCGGCGAGCGGACCCAGTACTTC.

This clonotype was counted a few times. A single base separates this from a much larger clone, so it may be a read error. The V gene is TRBV5-1, the J gene TRBJ2-5; 7 bases agree with TRBD1. The CDR3 extends over 13 amino acids. CDR1 is SGHRS and CDR2 is YFSETQ in the germline V gene. The CDR3, as DNA: TGCGCCAGCAGCTCGACAGGGCCGGAGACCCATTACTTC. Translated: CASSSTGPETHYF.

Ten or more counts support this clonotype. V gene TRBV20-1 combines with J gene TRBJ2-7; 9 bases are shared with TRBD2. V shed 3 bases and J 3 bases; nucleotides not matched to a gene: 3. The CDR3 is made up of 13 amino acids. Germline V CDR1 and CDR2: DFQATT, SNEGSKA (reference sequence). CDR3 nucleotide sequence: TGCAGTGCTAGGTCTAGCGGGGACTACGAGCAGTACGTC. Translating gives CSARSSGDYEQYV.

This clonotype was counted a few times. The genes are TRBV5-1 and TRBJ2-5; no clear D gene. CDR3 length equals 14 residues. Germline V lookup: CDR1 SGHRS, CDR2 YFSETQ. Trimming removed 2 bases at V and 5 bases at J, with 13 bases between. CDR3 DNA: TGCGCCAGCAGCTTATCAGGATCCGGGGAGACCCAGTACTTC. It codes for CASSLSGSGETQYF.

As DNA, the CDR3 is TGTGCCAGCGGCCGGGGGGCGGGTGAAGCTTTCTTT. This encodes CASGRGAGEAFF. V usage is TRBV6-5 and J usage is TRBJ1-1, with D maybe TRBD1 (6 bases). CDR1 and CDR2 from the germline V gene are MNHEY and SVGAGI. V was shortened by 8 bases and J by 7 bases, with 14 bases between the two germline ends. This CDR3 has 12 residues.

J is TRBJ1-4 and V is TRBV6-5; the match to TRBD1 covers 7 bases. V was pared by 6 bases and J by 3 bases, with 1 base of the junction left unmatched. The V gene's germline CDR1 is MNHEY and CDR2 SVGAGI. This CDR3 contains 13 residues. The CDR3 reads CASRTGSNEKLFF. The CDR3 DNA is TGTGCCAGCAGGACAGGGTCTAATGAAAAACTGTTTTTT.

This clonotype showed up many times. DNA for the CDR3: TGTGCCAGCAGCCTAGAGTGGGCAGATACGCAGTATTTT. It is translated as CASSLEWADTQYF. The rearrangement joins TRBV7-9 to TRBJ2-3; no reliable D call. This CDR3 is 13 amino acids long. Looked up from germline, CDR1 is SEHNR and CDR2 is FQNEAQ (reference sequence). V lost 5 bases, J lost 4 bases, and 10 bases lay in between.

This sequence joins TRBV29-1 and TRBJ2-7, with D possibly matching TRBD1 (6 bases). The CDR3 is 13 residues long. CDR1 is SQVTM and CDR2 is ANQGSEA in the germline V gene. Trimming shortened V by 4 bases and J by 4 bases, and 14 bases separated the two germline ends. The CDR3 reads CSVVIRGPYEQYF. DNA of the CDR3: TGCAGCGTTGTAATCAGGGGACCTTACGAGCAGTACTTC.

This clonotype appeared a few times. CDR3 DNA: TGTGCCAGCAGCTCGGGACTTTACACAGATACGCAGTATTTT. Encoded protein: CASSSGLYTDTQYF. The rearrangement links TRBV7-2 to TRBJ2-3, with a weak D call TRBD2 (6 bases). The CDR3 spans 14 residues. The V gene lost 4 bases and the J gene lost 2 bases, with 10 bases spanning the gap. The V gene's germline CDR1 is SGHTA and CDR2 FQGNSA.

At least ten counts were recorded for this clonotype. CDR3 sequence: CASSLEGGSYEQYV. CDR3 in DNA: TGCGCCAGCAGCTTGGAGGGGGGGTCCTACGAGCAGTACGTC. The V call is TRBV5-1, the J call TRBJ2-7; D perhaps matches TRBD2 (7 bases). Trimming shortened V by 0 bases and J by 1 base, and 8 bases separated the two germline ends. The CDR3 covers 14 residues. Germline V lookup: CDR1 SGHRS, CDR2 YFSETQ.

At least ten counts were recorded for this clonotype. The V and J genes are TRBV18 and TRBJ1-2; D uncertain. Looked up from germline, CDR1 is KGHSH and CDR2 is LQKENI. V gave up 3 bases and J gave up 3 bases, with 8 bases separating them. This CDR3 region has 13 residues. The CDR3 loop is CASSPTLHYGYTF. DNA of the CDR3: TGTGCCAGCTCACCGACTCTACACTATGGCTACACCTTC.